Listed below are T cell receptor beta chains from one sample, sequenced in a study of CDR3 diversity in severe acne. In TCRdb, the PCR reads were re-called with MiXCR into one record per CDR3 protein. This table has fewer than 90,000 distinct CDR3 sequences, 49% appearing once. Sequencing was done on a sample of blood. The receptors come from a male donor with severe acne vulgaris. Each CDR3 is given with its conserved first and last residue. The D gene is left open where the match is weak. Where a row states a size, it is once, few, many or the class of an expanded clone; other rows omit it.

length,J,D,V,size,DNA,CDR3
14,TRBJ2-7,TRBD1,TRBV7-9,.,TGTGCCAGCAGCTACCGGGACAGGGCTTACGAGCAGTACTTC,CASSYRDRAYEQYF
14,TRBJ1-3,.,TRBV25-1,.,TGTGCCAGCAGTTTTCACGGATCCGGAAACACCATATATTTT,CASSFHGSGNTIYF
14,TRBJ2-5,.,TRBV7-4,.,TGTGCCAGCAGTTTATCTCCGGACCAAGAGACCCAGTACTTC,CASSLSPDQETQYF
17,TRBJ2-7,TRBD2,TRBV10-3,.,TGTGCCATCAGTGAGTCGAAAGGCGGGAGTGTATCCTACGAGCAGTACTTC,CAISESKGGSVSYEQYF
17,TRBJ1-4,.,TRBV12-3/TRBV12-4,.,TGTGCCAGCAGGAACCCCTCACAGGGCATAACTAATGAAAAACTGTTTTTT,CASRNPSQGITNEKLFF
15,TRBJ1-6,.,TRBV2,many,TGTGCCAGCAGTGATTCGGGGAAGTATAATTCACCCCTCCACTTT,CASSDSGKYNSPLHF
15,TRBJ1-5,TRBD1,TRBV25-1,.,TGTGCCAGCAGTTTTGGGAGGGGGCCGGATCAGCCCCAGCATTTT,CASSFGRGPDQPQHF
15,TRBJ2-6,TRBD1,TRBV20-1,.,TGCAGTGCTACAAGGCGGACAGGCGGGGCCAACGTCCTGACTTTC,CSATRRTGGANVLTF
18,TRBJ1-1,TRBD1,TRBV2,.,TGTGCCAGCAGTGTCGAGGGGGAGGCAGGGGGTTGGAACACTGAAGCTTTCTTT,CASSVEGEAGGWNTEAFF
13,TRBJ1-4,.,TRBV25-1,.,TGTGCCAGCAGAGGGGCGCAGGATGAAAAACTGTTTTTT,CASRGAQDEKLFF
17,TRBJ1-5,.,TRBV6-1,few,TGTGCCAGCAGTGAAGCCGGGTTCGGGAACAGCAATCAGCCCCAGCATTTT,CASSEAGFGNSNQPQHF
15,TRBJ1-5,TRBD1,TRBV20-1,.,TGCAGTGCTAGAGATTGGAGACAGGGTCCTCAGCCCCAGCATTTT,CSARDWRQGPQPQHF